Below, 22 T cell receptor beta chains from the same sample are listed, as sequenced in a study of CD8 T cells in Susac syndrome. A quantity of roughly 0.5 to 1 ug RNA underwent reverse transcription using random hexamers. TCRdb recomputed calls from the immunoSEQ multiplex PCR reads with MiXCR, one row per CDR3 protein. Of 110,000 to 150,000 distinct CDR3 sequences in the sample, 90% to 96% were seen once. The specimen was CD4+ T cells from PBMCs. The receptors shown here come from a human donor with Susac syndrome.

V gene TRBV20-1 combines with J gene TRBJ2-5; TRBD1 is a possible D gene (6 bases). V lost 0 bases to trimming and J lost 0 bases, with 17 bases between them. CDR1 is DFQATT and CDR2 is SNEGSKA in the germline V gene (reference sequence). There are 17 residues in the CDR3. CDR3 protein: CSARDLSRGSYQETQYF. For the CDR3, the DNA is TGCAGTGCTAGAGACTTAAGCAGGGGTTCGTACCAAGAGACCCAGTACTTC.

The chain is built from TRBV12-3 or TRBV12-4 and TRBJ2-2; D gene ambiguous. The CDR3 contains 14 residues. The ends were cut back, 6 bases at V and 6 bases at J, with 14 bases in the middle. In DNA form, the CDR3 reads TGTGCCAGCAGGGCAGGTATCGAATCCGGGGAGCTGTTTTTT. Translation: CASRAGIESGELFF.

The chain uses TRBV2 and TRBJ1-4; D unclear. V was shortened by 7 bases and J by 7 bases, with 10 bases between the two germline ends. Germline V lookup: CDR1 SNHLY, CDR2 FYNNEI. The CDR3 has 12 amino acids. DNA of the CDR3: TGTGCCAGCACTCTACGCCTTGAAAAACTGTTTTTT. The encoded protein is CASTLRLEKLFF.

The V gene is TRBV2, the J gene TRBJ2-5; a weak D match, TRBD1 (7 bases). The CDR3 spans 14 residues. Germline CDR1 and CDR2: SNHLY and FYNNEI. V was shortened by 10 bases and J by 7 bases, with 22 bases between the two germline ends. CDR3 protein: CANRGGVQDWTQYF. CDR3 nucleotide sequence: TGTGCCAACAGGGGCGGGGTCCAAGATTGGACCCAGTACTTC. Together with reference TRBV2 and TRBJ2-5, the CDR3 gives the full variable domain: EPEVTQTPSHQVTQMGQEVILRCVPISNHLYFYWYRQILGQKVEFLVSFYNNEISEKSEIFDDQFSVERPDGSNFTLKIRSTKLEDSAMYFCANRGGVQDWTQYFGPGTRLLVL.

The J gene is TRBJ2-2, the V gene TRBV24-1; D could derive from TRBD1 or TRBD2 (5 bases each). Germline loops: CDR1 KGHDR, CDR2 SFDVKD. The CDR3 consists of 13 residues. V was trimmed by 4 bases and J by 6 bases, leaving 8 bases between them. CDR3 residues: CATSEGDPGELFF. In DNA, the CDR3 is TGTGCCACCAGTGAAGGGGACCCCGGGGAGCTGTTTTTT.

The chain recombines TRBV5-4 with TRBJ1-2; 10 bases agree with TRBD1. The germline gives CDR1 SGHNT, CDR2 YYREEE (reference sequence). This CDR3 contains 16 residues. J lost 4 bases, V lost 4 bases, and 10 bases had no gene match. The DNA for the CDR3 is TGTGCCAGCAGCCCCGGTTGGACAGGGGGTAGCTATGGCTACACCTTC. As protein: CASSPGWTGGSYGYTF.

This chain joins TRBV12-3 or TRBV12-4 and TRBJ2-7; TRBD2 might be the D (6 bases). The CDR3 loop spans 15 amino acids. V lost 5 bases and J lost 6, with 20 bases in between. Here the CDR3 DNA reads TGTGCCAGCAGTGGAGTGGCGGGACCGATAGGCGAGCAGTACTTC. Protein product: CASSGVAGPIGEQYF.

The rearrangement links TRBV20-1 to TRBJ1-6, with D possibly being TRBD1 (5 bases). The CDR3 sequence is 14 residues long. CDR1 is DFQATT and CDR2 is SNEGSKA in the germline V gene (reference sequence). V lost 4 bases and J 6 bases, leaving 13 bases between the germline ends. The CDR3 reads CSAKLRDGNSPLHF. The CDR3 region has the DNA TGCAGTGCTAAACTCCGGGACGGTAATTCACCCCTCCACTTT.

This chain uses TRBV29-1 with TRBJ1-5; possibly TRBD1 for D (5 bases). V gave up 5 bases and J gave up 4 bases, with 12 bases separating them. The CDR3 totals 13 residues. Germline V CDR1 and CDR2: SQVTM, ANQGSEA. This CDR3 is CSVTQELNQPQHF. CDR3 coding DNA: TGCAGCGTTACACAGGAGTTAAATCAGCCCCAGCATTTT.

V usage is TRBV24-1 and J usage is TRBJ2-1, with TRBD2 matching over 10 bases. V shed 5 bases and J 2 bases; nucleotides not matched to a gene: 5. Germline V lookup: CDR1 KGHDR, CDR2 SFDVKD. The CDR3 covers 16 residues. As DNA, the CDR3 is TGTGCCACCAGTGGGGCTAGCGGGAGTACCTACAATGAGCAGTTCTTC. Translation gives CATSGASGSTYNEQFF.

The V call is TRBV7-3, the J call TRBJ2-1; 9 bases are a match to TRBD2. CDR1 is SGHTA, CDR2 FQGTGA, per germline. The trim removed 6 bases at V and 4 bases at J, leaving 7 bases unmatched. The CDR3 runs to 15 residues. The CDR3 region has the DNA TGTGCCAGCAGAAAAGCGGGGGGTCTGTACAATGAGCAGTTCTTC. Translated, it gives CASRKAGGLYNEQFF.

The chain carries TRBV24-1 and TRBJ2-3; the D is unclear. The CDR3 length is 13 residues. The germline V gene encodes CDR1 KGHDR and CDR2 SFDVKD. V was trimmed by 5 bases and J by 2 bases, leaving 7 bases between them. CDR3 sequence reads: CATSAAFTDTQYF. The CDR3 DNA sequence: TGTGCCACCAGTGCTGCATTCACAGATACGCAGTATTTT.

The V and J genes are TRBV5-6 and TRBJ2-1; D is perhaps TRBD1 or TRBD2 (6 bases each). Trimming cost V 4 bases and J 7 bases, with 18 bases left between them. The germline V gene has CDR1 SGHDT and CDR2 YYEEEE. This CDR3 comprises 15 residues. The CDR3: CASSLRPGARNEQFF. CDR3 DNA: TGTGCCAGCAGCCTCCGACCGGGGGCAAGAAATGAGCAGTTCTTC.

In its sample, this clonotype was seen once. CDR3 sequence: CSVVRTGRNGYTF. DNA of the CDR3: TGCAGCGTGGTGAGGACAGGGAGAAATGGCTACACCTTC. This chain links TRBV29-1 with TRBJ1-2; 8 bases fit TRBD1. The V and J ends lost 6 bases and 6 bases, in that order; junction bases with no gene match: 9. Germline lookup yields CDR1 SQVTM and CDR2 ANQGSEA. The length of the CDR3 is 13 residues.

The sample holds one count of this clonotype. The V call is TRBV29-1, the J call TRBJ2-5; 7 positions match TRBD2. The CDR3 totals 12 residues. Germline V gives CDR1 SQVTM, CDR2 ANQGSEA. V lost 7 bases and J lost 9; bases outside the gene matches: 11. This chain's CDR3 is CSAEVAGGAQYF. DNA for the CDR3: TGCAGCGCGGAGGTCGCTGGGGGGGCCCAGTACTTC.

J is TRBJ1-3 and V is TRBV15; D is uncertain. This CDR3 has 16 residues. V lost 0 bases and J 0 bases, leaving 9 bases between the germline ends. Germline CDR1 and CDR2: LNHNV and YYDKDF (reference sequence). The CDR3 sequence: CATSRDGDSSGNTIYF. CDR3 DNA sequence: TGTGCCACCAGCAGAGATGGGGATTCCTCTGGAAACACCATATATTTT.

The V call is TRBV29-1, the J call TRBJ1-1; D is perhaps TRBD1 (5 bases). Germline V gene data show CDR1 as SQVTM and CDR2 as ANQGSEA. The CDR3 is 14 residues long. V was cut by 3 bases and J by 6 bases, with 17 bases left in between. The chain's CDR3 is CSVDPSRGTAEAFF. The CDR3 bases are TGCAGCGTTGACCCCTCCCGGGGGACGGCTGAAGCTTTCTTT. Complete variable domain (other parts from reference TRBV29-1 and TRBJ1-1): SAVISQKPSRDICQRGTSLTIQCQVDSQVTMMFWYRQQPGQSLTLIATANQGSEATYESGFVIDKFPISRPNLTFSTLTVSNMSPEDSSIYLCSVDPSRGTAEAFFGQGTRLTVV.

This chain connects TRBV5-1 to TRBJ2-5, with 7 nucleotides matching TRBD1. The CDR3 length is 16 residues. V lost 3 bases, J lost 1 base, and 9 bases stayed unmatched. In germline, CDR1 is SGHRS, CDR2 YFSETQ. This chain's CDR3 is CASSYGTALGQETQYF. CDR3 nucleotides: TGCGCCAGCAGCTACGGGACAGCTCTTGGCCAAGAGACCCAGTACTTC.

This clonotype occurred once. This rearrangement joins TRBV12-5 to TRBJ2-2, with a weak D call TRBD2 (5 bases). Germline lookup yields CDR1 LGHNT and CDR2 FRNRAP. The CDR3 has 11 residues. The CDR3: CATGSTGELFF. The CDR3 DNA is TGTGCCACGGGGTCCACCGGGGAGCTGTTTTTT.

V and J are TRBV7-2 and TRBJ2-4, with TRBD1 matching 9 bases. This CDR3 contains 14 residues. V lost 4 bases, J lost 7 bases, and 5 bases stayed unmatched. Germline CDR1 and CDR2: SGHTA and FQGNSA. CDR3 sequence: CASSSGTGMNIQYF. In DNA, the CDR3 is TGTGCCAGCAGCTCGGGGACAGGGATGAACATTCAGTACTTC.

The V and J genes are TRBV6-6 and TRBJ1-1; D call uncertain. This CDR3 comprises 15 residues. Germline lookup yields CDR1 MNHNY and CDR2 SVGAGI (reference sequence). Trimming removed 6 bases at V and 1 base at J, with 15 bases between. The CDR3 sequence: CASRDLGRANTEAFF. The CDR3 nucleotides are TGTGCCAGCAGAGACCTCGGGCGGGCGAACACTGAAGCTTTCTTT.

The chain couples TRBV13 to TRBJ2-7; D is uncertain. V lost 5 bases, J lost 4 bases, and 12 bases lay in between. This CDR3 has 13 residues. Germline CDR1 reads PRHDT; CDR2 reads FYEKMQ (reference sequence). CDR3 region: CASSPTFGYEQYF. CDR3 nucleotide sequence: TGTGCCAGCAGCCCTACGTTTGGATACGAGCAGTACTTC.